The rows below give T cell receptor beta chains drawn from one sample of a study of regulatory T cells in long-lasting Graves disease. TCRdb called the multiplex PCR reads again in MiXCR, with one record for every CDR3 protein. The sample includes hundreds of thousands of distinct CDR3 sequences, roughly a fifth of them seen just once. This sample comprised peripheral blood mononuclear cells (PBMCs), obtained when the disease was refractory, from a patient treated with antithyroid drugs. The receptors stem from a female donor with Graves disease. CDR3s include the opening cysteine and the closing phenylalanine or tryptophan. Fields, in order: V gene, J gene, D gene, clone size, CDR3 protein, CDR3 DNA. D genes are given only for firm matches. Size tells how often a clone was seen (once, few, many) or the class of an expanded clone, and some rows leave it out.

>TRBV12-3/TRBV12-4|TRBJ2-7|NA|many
CASSPQGGEQYF
TGTGCCAGCAGCCCACAGGGTGGCGAGCAGTACTTC
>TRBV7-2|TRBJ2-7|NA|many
CASSPEPSSYEQYF
TGTGCCAGCAGCCCGGAGCCTAGCTCCTACGAGCAGTACTTC
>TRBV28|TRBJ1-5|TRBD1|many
CASRPQGDGQPQHF
TGTGCCAGCAGGCCTCAGGGGGATGGTCAGCCCCAGCATTTT
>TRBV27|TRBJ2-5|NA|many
CASSLLAGAALETQYF
TGTGCCAGCAGTTTACTCGCAGGGGCAGCGCTGGAGACCCAGTACTTC
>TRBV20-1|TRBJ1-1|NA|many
CSARANWGLGAFF
TGCAGTGCTAGAGCGAACTGGGGGCTAGGGGCTTTCTTT
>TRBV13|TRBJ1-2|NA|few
CASSNLAGGQNGYTF
TGTGCCAGCAGTAACCTCGCGGGGGGGCAGAATGGCTACACCTTC
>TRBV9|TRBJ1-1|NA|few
CASSPATAMNTEAFF
TGTGCCAGCAGCCCCGCGACAGCCATGAACACTGAAGCTTTCTTT
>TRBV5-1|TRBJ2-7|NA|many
CASSPRTGYGEQYF
TGCGCCAGCAGCCCGAGAACAGGTTACGGCGAGCAGTACTTC
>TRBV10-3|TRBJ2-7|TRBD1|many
CAISESTGDSYEQYF
TGTGCCATCAGTGAGTCCACAGGGGACTCCTACGAGCAGTACTTC
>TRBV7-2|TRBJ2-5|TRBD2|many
CASSSGTSAPQAQYF
TGTGCCAGCAGTTCCGGAACTAGCGCACCCCAGGCCCAGTACTTC
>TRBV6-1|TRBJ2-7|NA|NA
CASREGGMPSYEQYF
TGTGCCAGCAGGGAGGGAGGAATGCCGTCCTACGAGCAGTACTTC
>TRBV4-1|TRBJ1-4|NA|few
CASAMVLYEKLFF
TGCGCCAGTGCTATGGTCCTATATGAAAAACTGTTTTTT
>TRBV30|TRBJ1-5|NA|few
CAWSGHSNQPQHF
TGTGCCTGGAGTGGGCACAGCAATCAGCCCCAGCATTTT
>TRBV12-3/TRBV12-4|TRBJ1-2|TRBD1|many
CASSRDRGLYGYTF
TGTGCCAGCAGCCGGGACAGGGGCCTCTATGGCTACACCTTC
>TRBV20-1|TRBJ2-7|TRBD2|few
CSARDPLTAGVIGEQYF
TGCAGTGCTAGAGATCCCTTGACGGCGGGAGTTATCGGTGAGCAGTACTTC
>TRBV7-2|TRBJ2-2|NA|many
CASSITYRDGELFF
TGTGCCAGCAGCATAACCTACAGGGACGGGGAGCTGTTTTTT
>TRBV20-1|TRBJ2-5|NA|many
CSASGDQETQYF
TGCAGTGCTAGCGGAGACCAAGAGACCCAGTACTTC
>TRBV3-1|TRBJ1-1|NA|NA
CASSQVGPFTEAFF
TGTGCCAGCAGCCAAGTGGGGCCCTTCACTGAAGCTTTCTTT
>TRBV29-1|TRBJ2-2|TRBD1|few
CSVGSDRDNTGELFF
TGCAGCGTTGGATCCGACAGGGATAACACCGGGGAGCTGTTTTTT
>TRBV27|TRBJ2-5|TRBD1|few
CASSLQGQSQETQYF
TGTGCCAGCAGTTTACAGGGACAGAGCCAAGAGACCCAGTACTTC